The next 16 T cell receptor beta chains were all read from a single sample in a study of control samples from healthy donors and cancer patients. TCRdb's table, derived via immunoSEQ multiplex PCR, lists solely in-frame clones and lacks some. Seen here are 120,000 to 150,000 clones, 75% to 90% observed once, and the top ten hold around 9%. What was sequenced was blood. The receptor source for this set is a woman in her 30s in good health.

The V gene is TRBV4-1, the J gene TRBJ2-7; a possible D gene is TRBD2 (6 bases). V was pared by 1 base and J by 4 bases, with 14 bases between. There are 15 residues in the CDR3. Germline loops: CDR1 MGHRA, CDR2 YSYEKL. Here the CDR3 DNA reads TGCGCCAGCAGCCAAGTCCCGGGGGAATCGTACGAGCAGTACTTC. The encoded protein is CASSQVPGESYEQYF.

The gene calls are TRBV10-1 and TRBJ2-1; D is unclear. The V gene's germline CDR1 is WNHNN and CDR2 SYGVQD (reference sequence). V lost 3 bases to trimming and J lost 4 bases, with 7 bases between them. There are 13 residues in the CDR3. CDR3 DNA: TGCGCCAGCAGTGATGGGCCGTACAATGAGCAGTTCTTC. It encodes CASSDGPYNEQFF.

The chain employs TRBV2 and TRBJ2-7, with D possibly matching TRBD1 (6 bases). The CDR3 has 11 amino acids. CDR1 is SNHLY, CDR2 FYNNEI, per germline. Trimming pared 8 bases from V and 10 bases from J, leaving 15 bases between. The CDR3 spells CASRVDRKQYF. The CDR3 DNA reads as TGTGCCAGCCGGGTAGACAGGAAACAGTACTTC.

The genes are TRBV11-3 and TRBJ2-2, with TRBD1 as a possible D gene (5 bases). Trimming stripped 0 bases from V and 0 bases from J, with 8 bases between. Germline V gives CDR1 SGHNT, CDR2 YENEEA. The CDR3 extends over 16 amino acids. The CDR3 protein is CASSLEGQANTGELFF. CDR3 sequence (DNA): TGTGCCAGCAGCTTAGAAGGACAAGCGAACACCGGGGAGCTGTTTTTT.

The CDR3 protein is CASSARGGQSTIYF. Here the CDR3 DNA reads TGTGCCAGCAGCGCCAGGGGGGGGCAGAGCACCATATATTTT. V gene TRBV6-6 combines with J gene TRBJ1-3, with 7 bases lining up with TRBD1. Germline CDR1 reads MNHNY; CDR2 reads SVGAGI (reference sequence). V was pared by 6 bases and J by 9 bases, with 11 bases of the junction left unmatched. The length of the CDR3 is 14 residues.

The chain has TRBV2 and TRBJ2-3; 9 nucleotides align to TRBD2. V lost 2 bases and J lost 2; bases outside the gene matches: 8. From germline, CDR1 is SNHLY and CDR2 FYNNEI. CDR3 size: 17 residues. For the CDR3, the DNA is TGTGCCAGCAGTGAAAGGGCGCTAGCGGGAATCACAGATACGCAGTATTTT. Translated: CASSERALAGITDTQYF.

The chain carries TRBV23-1 and TRBJ1-6; D is unclear. Being an ORF, TRBV23-1 has a function that is uncertain. The V end was cut by 2 bases, the J end by 6 bases, with 8 bases between. This CDR3 region has 14 residues. The CDR3 region is CASSQGRINSPLHF. CDR3 DNA: TGCGCCAGCAGTCAAGGCAGGATTAATTCACCCCTCCACTTT.

This chain joins TRBV4-1 and TRBJ1-6, with D unclear. Looked up from germline, CDR1 is MGHRA and CDR2 is YSYEKL. V was trimmed by 0 bases and J by 6 bases, leaving 3 bases between them. This CDR3 has 13 residues. The CDR3 reads CASSQDSNSPLHF. The CDR3, as DNA: TGCGCCAGCAGCCAAGATAGTAATTCACCCCTCCACTTT.

The V call is TRBV6-5, the J call TRBJ1-3; no definite D call. V was pared by 0 bases and J by 4 bases, with 4 bases between. The CDR3 length is 13 residues. The germline V gene encodes CDR1 MNHEY and CDR2 SVGAGI. CDR3 loop: CASSYSWGNTIYF. CDR3 nucleotide sequence: TGTGCCAGCAGTTACTCCTGGGGAAACACCATATATTTT.

The rearrangement uses TRBV5-1 and TRBJ2-1, with D perhaps given as TRBD1 or TRBD2 (5 bases each). The germline V and J ends were trimmed by 5 bases and 0 bases, with 15 bases remaining between them. Germline CDR1 is SGHRS and CDR2 is YFSETQ. This CDR3 has 16 residues. In DNA form, the CDR3 reads TGCGCCAGCAGACCTTCACTAGACAGCTCCTACAATGAGCAGTTCTTC. It is translated as CASRPSLDSSYNEQFF.

This chain joins TRBV5-1 and TRBJ1-2; D call uncertain. Deletions cut 0 bases from V and 6 bases from J, with 9 bases between. The germline V gene encodes CDR1 SGHRS and CDR2 YFSETQ. The CDR3 runs to 13 residues. CDR3 in amino acids: CASSLAWADGYTF. DNA of the CDR3: TGCGCCAGCAGCTTGGCCTGGGCCGATGGCTACACCTTC.

The CDR3 sequence: CASSRRGGAPHNEQFF. In DNA form, the CDR3 reads TGTGCCAGCAGTCGGAGGGGGGGGGCACCTCACAATGAGCAGTTCTTC. The chain is built from TRBV28 and TRBJ2-1; possible D gene TRBD2, 7 bases. The CDR3 is made up of 16 amino acids. Trimming took 5 bases from V and 5 from J, leaving 19 bases between them. From germline, CDR1 is MDHEN and CDR2 SYDVKM.

The J gene is TRBJ1-6, the V gene TRBV7-2; no clear D. CDR1 SGHTA and CDR2 FQGNSA come from the germline V gene. CDR3 length: 15 amino acids. Trimming shortened V by 2 bases and J by 7 bases, and 12 bases separated the two germline ends. The CDR3 region has the DNA TGTGCCAGCAGCTTAAACAGAGTCGTGAATTCACCCCTCCACTTT. Protein: CASSLNRVVNSPLHF.

The V call is TRBV20-1, the J call TRBJ1-2, with 7 bases matching TRBD1. The CDR3 loop spans 14 amino acids. In germline, CDR1 is DFQATT, CDR2 SNEGSKA (reference sequence). Trimming cost V 3 bases and J 8 bases; bases outside gene matches: 12. CDR3 protein: CSASLKQGWEGYTF. The CDR3 region has the DNA TGCAGTGCTAGTTTGAAACAGGGGTGGGAGGGCTACACCTTC.

The chain has TRBV18 and TRBJ1-5; D is undetermined. The CDR3 covers 15 residues. Germline CDR1 KGHSH, CDR2 LQKENI. Trimming removed 1 base from V and 4 bases from J, with 11 bases in between. CDR3 sequence (DNA): TGTGCCAGCTCACCACAGAATTCCGGAAATCAGCCCCAGCATTTT. Translation: CASSPQNSGNQPQHF.

This chain uses TRBV4-1 with TRBJ1-2; weak D call: TRBD1 (6 bases). Deletions cut 4 bases from V and 4 bases from J, with 16 bases between. This CDR3 contains 15 residues. The germline gives CDR1 MGHRA, CDR2 YSYEKL. The CDR3: CASSPETGHSYGYTF. In DNA form, the CDR3 reads TGCGCCAGCAGCCCAGAAACGGGACATAGCTATGGCTACACCTTC.